This is a list of T cell receptor beta chains from one sample in a study of PD-L1 blockade in urothelial cancer. Repertoires were generated with immunoSEQ multiplex PCR, while TCRdb's copy carries only in-frame clones and drops some. Counted here are about 79,000 clones, 75% to 90% occurring once; the ten biggest clones make up more than 13%. The material sequenced was PBMCs, taken around atezolizumab (anti-PD-L1) treatment. All receptors derive from a man aged 55 to 69 with urothelial cancer. CDR3s include the opening cysteine and the closing phenylalanine or tryptophan. The order of the fields is V gene, J gene, CDR3 protein.

>TRBV14|TRBJ1-6
CASSQLTGGASYNSPLHF
>TRBV27|TRBJ2-6
CASSPDGISGANVLTF
>TRBV10-2|TRBJ2-1
CASSGGVERGGREQFF
>TRBV30|TRBJ2-7
CAWSVGVLREQYF
>TRBV27|TRBJ2-5
CASSLGATGSETQYF
>TRBV5-8|TRBJ2-7
CASTNRRGRGRIRVSYEQYF
>TRBV25-1|TRBJ1-2
CASRRTGEERNGYTF
>TRBV28|TRBJ2-2
CASSSDGSGELFF
>TRBV18|TRBJ1-1
CASSPRDSFNTEAFF
>TRBV7-8|TRBJ2-5
CASSLSATGRETQYF
>TRBV11-2|TRBJ2-5
CASSQGRGRDETQYF
>TRBV5-1|TRBJ2-1
CASSTTGPYNEQFF
>TRBV10-3|TRBJ2-7
CAISEGPGEGSYEQYF
>TRBV5-8|TRBJ1-2
CASSLEQVSHGYTF
>TRBV5-1|TRBJ2-1
CASSGGTGYNEQFF
>TRBV7-6|TRBJ2-5
CASSDRLAGHQETQYF
>TRBV23-1|TRBJ2-7
CASSQYWPFGAYEQYF
>TRBV6-5|TRBJ2-7
CASSQSGQGYEQYF